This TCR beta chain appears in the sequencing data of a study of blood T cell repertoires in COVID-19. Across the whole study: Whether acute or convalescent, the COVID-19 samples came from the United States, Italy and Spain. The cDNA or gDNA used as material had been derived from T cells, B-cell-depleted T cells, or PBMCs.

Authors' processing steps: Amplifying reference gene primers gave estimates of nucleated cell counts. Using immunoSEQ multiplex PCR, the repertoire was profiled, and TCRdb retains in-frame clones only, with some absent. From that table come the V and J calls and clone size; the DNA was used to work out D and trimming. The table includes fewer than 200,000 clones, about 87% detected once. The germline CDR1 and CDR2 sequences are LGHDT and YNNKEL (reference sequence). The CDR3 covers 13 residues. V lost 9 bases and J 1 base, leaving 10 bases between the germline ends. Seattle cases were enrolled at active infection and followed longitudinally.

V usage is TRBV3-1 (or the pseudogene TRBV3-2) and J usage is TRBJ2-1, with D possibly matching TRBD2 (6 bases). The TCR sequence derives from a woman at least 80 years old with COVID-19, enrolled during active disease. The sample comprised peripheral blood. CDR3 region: CASQGGSYNEQFF. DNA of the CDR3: TGTGCCAGTCAAGGAGGGTCCTACAATGAGCAGTTCTTC.